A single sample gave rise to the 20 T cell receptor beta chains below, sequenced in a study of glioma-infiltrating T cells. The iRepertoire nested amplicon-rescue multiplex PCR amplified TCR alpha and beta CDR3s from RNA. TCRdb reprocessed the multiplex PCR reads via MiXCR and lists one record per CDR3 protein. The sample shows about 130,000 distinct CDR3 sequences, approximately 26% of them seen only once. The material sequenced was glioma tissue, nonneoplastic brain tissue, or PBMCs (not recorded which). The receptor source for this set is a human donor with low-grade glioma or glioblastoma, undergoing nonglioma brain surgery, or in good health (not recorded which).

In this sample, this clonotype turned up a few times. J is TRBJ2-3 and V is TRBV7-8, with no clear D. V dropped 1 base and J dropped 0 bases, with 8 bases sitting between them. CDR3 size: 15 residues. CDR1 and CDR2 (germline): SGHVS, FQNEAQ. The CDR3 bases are TGTGCCAGCAGCTTAGTGGCGAGGAGCACAGATACGCAGTATTTT. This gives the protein CASSLVARSTDTQYF.

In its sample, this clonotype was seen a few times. CDR3 bases: TGTGCCAGCAGCCAAGGAAGGTCCTACAATGAGCAGTTCTTC. It codes for CASSQGRSYNEQFF. V usage is TRBV3-1 and J usage is TRBJ2-1; D remains ambiguous. The V gene's germline CDR1 is LGHDT and CDR2 YNNKEL (reference sequence). This CDR3 is built from 14 residues. V was cut by 1 base and J by 1 base, with 5 bases left in between.

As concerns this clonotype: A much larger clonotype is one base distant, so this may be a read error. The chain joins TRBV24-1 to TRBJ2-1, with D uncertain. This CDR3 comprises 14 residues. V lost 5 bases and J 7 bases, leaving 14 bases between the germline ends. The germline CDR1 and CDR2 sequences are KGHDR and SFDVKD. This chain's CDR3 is CATSGPSRRNEQFF. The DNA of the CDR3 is TGTGCCACCAGTGGTCCCTCTAGAAGGAATGAGCAGTTCTTC.

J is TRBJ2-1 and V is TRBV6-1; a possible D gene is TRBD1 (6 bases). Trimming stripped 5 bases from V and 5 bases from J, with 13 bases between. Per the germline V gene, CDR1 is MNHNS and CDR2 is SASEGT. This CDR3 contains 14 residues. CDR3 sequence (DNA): TGTGCCAGCAGTTCCTCAGGGGTGGACAATGAGCAGTTCTTC. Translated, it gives CASSSSGVDNEQFF.

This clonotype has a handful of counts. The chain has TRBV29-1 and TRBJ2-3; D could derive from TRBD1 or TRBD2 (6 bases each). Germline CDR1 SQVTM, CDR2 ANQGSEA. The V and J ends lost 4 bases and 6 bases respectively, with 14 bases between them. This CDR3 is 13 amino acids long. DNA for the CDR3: TGCAGCGTTGGGCCGGGGGCTTTTGATACGCAGTATTTT. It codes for CSVGPGAFDTQYF.

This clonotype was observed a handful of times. CDR3 sequence (DNA): TGTGCCAGCAGGGGAGACTCCATTTATCAGCCCCAGCATTTT. It translates to CASRGDSIYQPQHF. This chain links TRBV2 with TRBJ1-5, with D hard to call. With 6 bases removed from V and 5 bases from J, the gap between germline ends came to 14 bases. The CDR3 extends over 14 amino acids. The V gene's germline CDR1 is SNHLY and CDR2 FYNNEI. The entire variable domain, with the rest obtained from reference TRBV2 and TRBJ1-5, is as follows: EPEVTQTPSHQVTQMGQEVILRCVPISNHLYFYWYRQILGQKVEFLVSFYNNEISEKSEIFDDQFSVERPDGSNFTLKIRSTKLEDSAMYFCASRGDSIYQPQHFGDGTRLSIL.

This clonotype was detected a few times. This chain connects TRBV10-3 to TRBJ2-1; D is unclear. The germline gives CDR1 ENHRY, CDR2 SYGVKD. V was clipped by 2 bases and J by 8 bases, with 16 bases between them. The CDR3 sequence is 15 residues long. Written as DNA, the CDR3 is TGTGCCATCAGTGAGAGGCGAATCGGGTGGTATGAGCAGTTCTTC. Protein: CAISERRIGWYEQFF.

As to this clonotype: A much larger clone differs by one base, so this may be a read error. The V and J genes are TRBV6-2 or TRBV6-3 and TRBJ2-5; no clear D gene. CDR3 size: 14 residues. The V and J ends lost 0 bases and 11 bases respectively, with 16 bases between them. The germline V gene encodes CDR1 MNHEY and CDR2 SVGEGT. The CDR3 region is CASSYSIWYAEQYF. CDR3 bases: TGTGCCAGCAGTTACTCGATTTGGTACGCTGAGCAGTACTTC.

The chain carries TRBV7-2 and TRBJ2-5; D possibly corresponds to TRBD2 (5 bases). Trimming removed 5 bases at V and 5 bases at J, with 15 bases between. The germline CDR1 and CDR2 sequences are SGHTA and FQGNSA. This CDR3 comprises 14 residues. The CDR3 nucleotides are TGTGCCAGCAGCCCCCCTCCAGGACTGGAGACCCAGTACTTC. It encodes CASSPPPGLETQYF.

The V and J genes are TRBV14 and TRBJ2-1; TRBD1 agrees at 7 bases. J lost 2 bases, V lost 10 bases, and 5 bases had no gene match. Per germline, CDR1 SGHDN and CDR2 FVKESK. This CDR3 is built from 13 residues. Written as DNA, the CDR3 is TGTGCCACGAGACAGGGAACCTACAATGAGCAGTTCTTC. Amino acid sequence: CATRQGTYNEQFF.

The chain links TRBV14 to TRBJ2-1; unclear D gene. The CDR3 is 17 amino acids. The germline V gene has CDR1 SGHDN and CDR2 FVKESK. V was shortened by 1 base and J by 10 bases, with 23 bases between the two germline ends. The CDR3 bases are TGTGCCAGCAGCCAAGCCTCCCAGGCACGCGTCATTGAAGAGCAGTTCTTC. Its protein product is CASSQASQARVIEEQFF.

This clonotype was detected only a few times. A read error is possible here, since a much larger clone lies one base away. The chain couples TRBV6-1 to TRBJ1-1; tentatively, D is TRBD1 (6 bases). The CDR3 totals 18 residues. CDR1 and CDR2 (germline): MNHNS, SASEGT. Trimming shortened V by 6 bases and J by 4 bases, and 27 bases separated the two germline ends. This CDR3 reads CASRTQTLSRDTSTEAFF. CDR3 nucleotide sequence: TGTGCCAGCAGGACCCAAACCCTTTCCCGGGACACAAGCACTGAAGCTTTCTTT.

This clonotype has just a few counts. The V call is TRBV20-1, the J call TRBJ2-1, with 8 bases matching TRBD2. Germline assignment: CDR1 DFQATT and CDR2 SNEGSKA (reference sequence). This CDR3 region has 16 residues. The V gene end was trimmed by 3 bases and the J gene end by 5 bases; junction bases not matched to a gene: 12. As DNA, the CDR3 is TGCAGTGCTAGTTCCCAGTTTAGCGGGGCAAACAATGAGCAGTTCTTC. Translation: CSASSQFSGANNEQFF.

CDR3 sequence: CSDPKSSYNSPLHF. CDR3 coding DNA: TGCAGCGACCCCAAGAGCTCCTATAATTCACCCCTCCACTTT. The chain uses TRBV29-1 and TRBJ1-6; D remains ambiguous. The CDR3 consists of 14 residues. Germline CDR1 and CDR2: SQVTM and ANQGSEA. The V gene lost 7 bases and the J gene lost 0 bases, with 10 bases spanning the gap. Full variable domain (remainder filled in from reference TRBV29-1 and TRBJ1-6): SAVISQKPSRDICQRGTSLTIQCQVDSQVTMMFWYRQQPGQSLTLIATANQGSEATYESGFVIDKFPISRPNLTFSTLTVSNMSPEDSSIYLCSDPKSSYNSPLHFGNGTRLTVT.

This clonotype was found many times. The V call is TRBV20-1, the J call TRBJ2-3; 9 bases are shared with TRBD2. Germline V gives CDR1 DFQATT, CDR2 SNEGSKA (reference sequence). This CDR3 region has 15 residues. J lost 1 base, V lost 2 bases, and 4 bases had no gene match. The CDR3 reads CSARIWTSGTDTQYF. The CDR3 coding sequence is TGCAGTGCTAGAATCTGGACTAGCGGCACAGATACGCAGTATTTT.

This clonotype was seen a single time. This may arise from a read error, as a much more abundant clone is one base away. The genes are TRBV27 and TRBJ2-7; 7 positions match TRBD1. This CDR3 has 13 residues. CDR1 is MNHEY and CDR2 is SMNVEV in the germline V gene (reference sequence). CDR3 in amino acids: CASSLAGGYGQYV. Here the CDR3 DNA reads TGTGCCAGCAGTTTAGCAGGGGGTTACGGGCAGTACGTC.

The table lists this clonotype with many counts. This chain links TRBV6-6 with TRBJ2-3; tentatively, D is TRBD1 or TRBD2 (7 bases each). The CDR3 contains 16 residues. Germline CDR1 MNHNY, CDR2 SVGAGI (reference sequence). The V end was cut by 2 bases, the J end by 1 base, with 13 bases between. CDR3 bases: TGTGCCAGCAGTTACAAGGGGGCGGGAGGCACAGATACGCAGTATTTT. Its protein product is CASSYKGAGGTDTQYF.

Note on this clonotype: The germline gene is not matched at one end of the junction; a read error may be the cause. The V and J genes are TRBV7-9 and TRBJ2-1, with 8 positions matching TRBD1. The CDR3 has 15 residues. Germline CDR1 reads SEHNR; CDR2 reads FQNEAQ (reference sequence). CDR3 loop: CASTPTGVSYSEQFF. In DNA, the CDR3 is TGTGCCAGCACCCCGACAGGGGTCTCCTACAGTGAGCAGTTCTTC.

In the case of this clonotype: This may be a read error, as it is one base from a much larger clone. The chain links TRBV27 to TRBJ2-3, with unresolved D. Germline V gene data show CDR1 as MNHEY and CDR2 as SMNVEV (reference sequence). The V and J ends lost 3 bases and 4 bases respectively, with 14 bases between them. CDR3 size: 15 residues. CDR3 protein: CASSFLPCDPDTQYF. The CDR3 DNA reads TGTGCCAGCAGTTTCCTCCCCTGCGACCCAGATACGCAGTATTTT.

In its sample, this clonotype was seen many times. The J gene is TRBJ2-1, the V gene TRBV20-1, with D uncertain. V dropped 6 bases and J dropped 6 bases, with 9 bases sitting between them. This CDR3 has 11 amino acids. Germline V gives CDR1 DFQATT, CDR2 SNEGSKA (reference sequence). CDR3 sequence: CSAPLSNEQFF. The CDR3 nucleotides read TGCAGTGCCCCCCTTTCCAATGAGCAGTTCTTC.